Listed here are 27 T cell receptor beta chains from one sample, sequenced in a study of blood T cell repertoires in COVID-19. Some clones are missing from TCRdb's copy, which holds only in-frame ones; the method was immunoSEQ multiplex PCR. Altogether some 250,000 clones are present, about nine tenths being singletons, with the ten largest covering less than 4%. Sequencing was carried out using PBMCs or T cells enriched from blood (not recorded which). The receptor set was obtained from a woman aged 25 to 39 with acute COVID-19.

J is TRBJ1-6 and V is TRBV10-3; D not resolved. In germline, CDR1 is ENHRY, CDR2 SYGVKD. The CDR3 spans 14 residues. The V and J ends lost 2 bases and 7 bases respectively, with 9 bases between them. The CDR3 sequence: CAISEAPENSPLHF. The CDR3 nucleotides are TGTGCCATCAGTGAGGCCCCGGAGAATTCACCCCTCCACTTT.

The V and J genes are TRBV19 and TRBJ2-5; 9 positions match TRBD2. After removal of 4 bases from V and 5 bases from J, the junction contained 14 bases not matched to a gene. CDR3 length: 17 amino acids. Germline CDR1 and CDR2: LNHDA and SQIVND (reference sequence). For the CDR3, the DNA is TGTGCCAGTAGTACCGGACTAGCGATGTTATTCTTGGAGACCCAGTACTTC. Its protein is CASSTGLAMLFLETQYF. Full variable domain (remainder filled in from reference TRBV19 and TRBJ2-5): DGGITQSPKYLFRKEGQNVTLSCEQNLNHDAMYWYRQDPGQGLRLIYYSQIVNDFQKGDIAEGYSVSREKKESFPLTVTSAQKNPTAFYLCASSTGLAMLFLETQYFGPGTRLLVL.

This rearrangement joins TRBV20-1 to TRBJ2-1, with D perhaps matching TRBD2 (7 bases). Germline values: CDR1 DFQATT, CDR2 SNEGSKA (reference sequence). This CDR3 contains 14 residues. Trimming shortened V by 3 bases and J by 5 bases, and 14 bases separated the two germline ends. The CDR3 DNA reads TGCAGTGCTAGTCGGGGGGCCCGTGACAATGAGCAGTTCTTC. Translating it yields CSASRGARDNEQFF.

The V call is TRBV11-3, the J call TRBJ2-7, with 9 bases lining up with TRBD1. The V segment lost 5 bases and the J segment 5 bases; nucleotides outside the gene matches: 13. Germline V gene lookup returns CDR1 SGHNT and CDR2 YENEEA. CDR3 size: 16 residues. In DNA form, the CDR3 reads TGTGCCAGCAGCCCTCTGGCCGGGACAGGGCCCCACGAGCAGTACTTC. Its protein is CASSPLAGTGPHEQYF.

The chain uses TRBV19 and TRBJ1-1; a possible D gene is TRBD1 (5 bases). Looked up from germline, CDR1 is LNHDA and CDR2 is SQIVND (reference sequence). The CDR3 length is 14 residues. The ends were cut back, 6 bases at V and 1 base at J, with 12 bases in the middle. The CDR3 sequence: CASSQQVSNTEAFF. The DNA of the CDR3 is TGTGCCAGTAGCCAACAGGTGTCGAACACTGAAGCTTTCTTT.

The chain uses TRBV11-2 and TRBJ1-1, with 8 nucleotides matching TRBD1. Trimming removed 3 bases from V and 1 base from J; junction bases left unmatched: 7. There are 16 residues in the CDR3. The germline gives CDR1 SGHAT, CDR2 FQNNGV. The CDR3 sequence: CASSFRPGGTNTEAFF. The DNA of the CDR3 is TGTGCCAGCAGCTTTAGGCCAGGGGGCACGAACACTGAAGCTTTCTTT.

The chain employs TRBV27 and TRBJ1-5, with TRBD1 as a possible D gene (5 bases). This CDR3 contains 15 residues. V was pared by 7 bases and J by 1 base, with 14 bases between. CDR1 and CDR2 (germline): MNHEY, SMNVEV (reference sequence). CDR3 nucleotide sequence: TGTGCCAGCACCTCCCTAAGACAGAGCAATCAGCCCCAGCATTTT. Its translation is CASTSLRQSNQPQHF.

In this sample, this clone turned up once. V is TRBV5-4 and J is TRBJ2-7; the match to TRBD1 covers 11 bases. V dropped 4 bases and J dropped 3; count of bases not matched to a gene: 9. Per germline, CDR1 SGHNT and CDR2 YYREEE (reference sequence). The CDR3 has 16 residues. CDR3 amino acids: CASSTGQGAAIYEQYF. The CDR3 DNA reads TGTGCCAGCAGCACCGGACAGGGGGCGGCTATCTACGAGCAGTACTTC.

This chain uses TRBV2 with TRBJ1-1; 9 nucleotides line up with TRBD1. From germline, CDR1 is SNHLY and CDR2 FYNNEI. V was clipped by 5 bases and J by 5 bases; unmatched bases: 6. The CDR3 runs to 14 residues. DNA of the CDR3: TGTGCCAGCAGTCAGGACAGGGGTGAGACTGAAGCTTTCTTT. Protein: CASSQDRGETEAFF.

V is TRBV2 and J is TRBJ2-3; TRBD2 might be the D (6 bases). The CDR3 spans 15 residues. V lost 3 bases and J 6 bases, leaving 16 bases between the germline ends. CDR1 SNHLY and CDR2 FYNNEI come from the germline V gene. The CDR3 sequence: CASSDIGRAGDTQYF. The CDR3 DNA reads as TGTGCCAGCAGTGACATCGGGCGGGCGGGGGATACGCAGTATTTT.

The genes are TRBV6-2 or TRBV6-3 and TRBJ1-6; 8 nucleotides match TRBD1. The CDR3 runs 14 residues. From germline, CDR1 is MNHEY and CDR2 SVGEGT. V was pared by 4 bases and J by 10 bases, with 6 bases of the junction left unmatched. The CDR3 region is CASSFRQGSSPLHF. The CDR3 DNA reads TGTGCCAGCAGTTTTCGACAGGGGTCGTCACCCCTCCACTTT.

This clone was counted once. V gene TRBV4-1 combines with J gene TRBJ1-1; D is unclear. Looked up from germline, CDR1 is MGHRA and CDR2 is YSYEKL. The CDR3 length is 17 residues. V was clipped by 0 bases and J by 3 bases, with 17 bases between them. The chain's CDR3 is CASSQDTTRWGDTEAFF. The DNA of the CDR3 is TGCGCCAGCAGCCAAGATACGACCCGATGGGGAGACACTGAAGCTTTCTTT.

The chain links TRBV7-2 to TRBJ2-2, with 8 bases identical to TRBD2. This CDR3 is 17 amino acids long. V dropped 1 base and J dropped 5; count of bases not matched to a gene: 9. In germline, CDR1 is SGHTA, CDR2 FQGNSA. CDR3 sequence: CASSLELGGVKTGELFF. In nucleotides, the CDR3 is TGTGCCAGCAGCTTAGAGCTCGGGGGGGTAAAAACCGGGGAGCTGTTTTTT.

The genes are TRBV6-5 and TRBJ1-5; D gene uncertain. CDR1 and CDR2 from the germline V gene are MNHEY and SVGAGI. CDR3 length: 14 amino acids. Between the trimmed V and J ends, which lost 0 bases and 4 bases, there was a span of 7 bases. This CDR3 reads CASSYSSRNQPQHF. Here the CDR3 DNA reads TGTGCCAGCAGTTACTCGTCTAGGAATCAGCCCCAGCATTTT.

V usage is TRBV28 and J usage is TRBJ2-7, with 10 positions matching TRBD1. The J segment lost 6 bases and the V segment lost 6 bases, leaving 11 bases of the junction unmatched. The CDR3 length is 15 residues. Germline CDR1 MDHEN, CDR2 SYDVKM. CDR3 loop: CASSTQDRGVAEQYF. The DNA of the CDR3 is TGTGCCAGCAGCACTCAGGACAGGGGGGTCGCCGAGCAGTACTTC. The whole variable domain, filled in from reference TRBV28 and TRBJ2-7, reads DVKVTQSSRYLVKRTGEKVFLECVQDMDHENMFWYRQDPGLGLRLIYFSYDVKMKEKGDIPEGYSVSREKKERFSLILESASTNQTSMYLCASSTQDRGVAEQYFGPGTRLTVT.

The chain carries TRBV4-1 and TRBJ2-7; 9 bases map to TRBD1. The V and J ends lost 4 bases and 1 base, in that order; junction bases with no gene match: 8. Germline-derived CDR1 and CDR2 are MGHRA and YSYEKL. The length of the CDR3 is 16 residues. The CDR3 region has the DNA TGCGCCAGCAGCCGCCAATCGACAGGGGGGTCCTACGAGCAGTACTTC. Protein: CASSRQSTGGSYEQYF.

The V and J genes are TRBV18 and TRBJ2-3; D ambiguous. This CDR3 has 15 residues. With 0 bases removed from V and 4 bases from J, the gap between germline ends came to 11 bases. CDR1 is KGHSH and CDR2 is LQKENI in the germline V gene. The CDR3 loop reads CASSPPGRVADTQYF. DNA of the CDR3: TGTGCCAGCTCACCACCTGGGCGAGTGGCAGATACGCAGTATTTT.

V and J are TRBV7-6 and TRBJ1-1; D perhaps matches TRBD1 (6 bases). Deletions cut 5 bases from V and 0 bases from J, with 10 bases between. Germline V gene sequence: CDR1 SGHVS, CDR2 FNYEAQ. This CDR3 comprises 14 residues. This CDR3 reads CASSLGHMNTEAFF. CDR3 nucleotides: TGTGCCAGCAGCCTGGGACATATGAACACTGAAGCTTTCTTT. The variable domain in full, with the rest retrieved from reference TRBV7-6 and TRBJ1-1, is GAGVSQSPRYKVTKRGQDVALRCDPISGHVSLYWYRQALGQGPEFLTYFNYEAQQDKSGLPNDRFSAERPEGSISTLTIQRTEQRDSAMYRCASSLGHMNTEAFFGQGTRLTVV.

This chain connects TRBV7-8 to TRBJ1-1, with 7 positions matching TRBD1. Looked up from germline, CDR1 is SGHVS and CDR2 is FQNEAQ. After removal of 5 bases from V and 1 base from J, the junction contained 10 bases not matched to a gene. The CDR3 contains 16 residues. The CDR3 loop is CASSAQRDRPNTEAFF. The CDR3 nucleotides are TGTGCCAGCAGCGCACAGAGGGACAGACCGAACACTGAAGCTTTCTTT.

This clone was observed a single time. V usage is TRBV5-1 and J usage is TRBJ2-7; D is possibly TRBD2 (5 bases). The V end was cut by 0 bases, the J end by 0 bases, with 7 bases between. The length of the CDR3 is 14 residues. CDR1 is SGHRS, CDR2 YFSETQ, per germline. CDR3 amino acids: CASSLGLASYEQYF. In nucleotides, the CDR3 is TGCGCCAGCAGCTTGGGGCTAGCCTCCTACGAGCAGTACTTC.

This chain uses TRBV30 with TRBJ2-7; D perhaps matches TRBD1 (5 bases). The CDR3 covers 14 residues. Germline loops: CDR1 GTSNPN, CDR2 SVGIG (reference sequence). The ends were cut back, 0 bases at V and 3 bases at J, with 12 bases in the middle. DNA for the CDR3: TGTGCCTGGAGTGTACTACACAGGAGCTACGAGCAGTACTTC. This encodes CAWSVLHRSYEQYF.

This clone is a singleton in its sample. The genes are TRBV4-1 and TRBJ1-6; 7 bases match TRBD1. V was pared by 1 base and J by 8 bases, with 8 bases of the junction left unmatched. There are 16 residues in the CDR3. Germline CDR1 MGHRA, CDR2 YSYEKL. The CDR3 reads CASSQGQGPTYSPLHF. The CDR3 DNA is TGCGCCAGCAGCCAAGGACAGGGACCAACCTATTCACCCCTCCACTTT.

The CDR3 spells CASSLGQFTDTQYF. As DNA, the CDR3 is TGTGCCAGCAGCCTAGGACAGTTCACAGATACGCAGTATTTT. The chain carries TRBV7-7 and TRBJ2-3, with D possibly being TRBD1 (6 bases). CDR3 size: 14 residues. From germline, CDR1 is SSHAT and CDR2 FNYEAQ (reference sequence). The V and J ends lost 5 bases and 2 bases respectively, with 11 bases between them.

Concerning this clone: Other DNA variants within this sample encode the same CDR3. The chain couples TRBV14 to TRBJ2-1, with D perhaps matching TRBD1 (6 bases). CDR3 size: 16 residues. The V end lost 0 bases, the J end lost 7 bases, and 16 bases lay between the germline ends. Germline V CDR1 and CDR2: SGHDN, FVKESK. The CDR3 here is CASSQDLDRYYNEQFF. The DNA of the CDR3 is TGTGCCAGCAGCCAAGACCTGGACAGATACTATAATGAGCAGTTCTTC.

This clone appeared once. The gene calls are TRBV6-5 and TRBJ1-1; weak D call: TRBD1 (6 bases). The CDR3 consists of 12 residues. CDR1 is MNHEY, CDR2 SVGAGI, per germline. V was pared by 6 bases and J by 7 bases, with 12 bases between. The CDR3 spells CASRGGRNEAFF. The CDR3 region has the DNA TGTGCCAGCAGAGGGGGACGAAATGAAGCTTTCTTT.

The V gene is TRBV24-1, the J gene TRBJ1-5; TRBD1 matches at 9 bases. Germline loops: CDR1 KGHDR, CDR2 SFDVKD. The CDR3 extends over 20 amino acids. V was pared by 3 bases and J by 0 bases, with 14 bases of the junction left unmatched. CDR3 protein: CATSDASPGQGLYSNQPQHF. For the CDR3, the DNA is TGTGCCACCAGTGATGCGAGTCCGGGACAGGGCCTGTATAGCAATCAGCCCCAGCATTTT.

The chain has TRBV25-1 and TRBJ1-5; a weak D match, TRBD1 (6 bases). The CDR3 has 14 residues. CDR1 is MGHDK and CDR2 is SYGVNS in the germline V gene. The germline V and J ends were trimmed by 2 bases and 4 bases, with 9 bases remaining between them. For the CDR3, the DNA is TGTGCCAGCAGTGAACAGGGGAAAAATCAGCCCCAGCATTTT. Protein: CASSEQGKNQPQHF.